Listed below are T cell receptor beta chains from one sample, sequenced in a study of metastatic and nonmetastatic thyroid tumors. MiXCR was used by TCRdb to re-call the PCR reads. The data show around 20,000 clones, roughly 33% seen once. The sample comprised adjacent normal tissue. The source of these receptors is a female donor with papillary thyroid cancer or a benign thyroid nodule (not recorded which). Some clones in this sample may be carry-over from other donors' samples. Each CDR3 is given with its conserved first and last residue. The D gene is left open where the match is weak. A row's size may be missing; if present it is once, few, many or a size class.

V gene	D gene	J gene	clone size	CDR3 protein	CDR3 DNA
TRBV30	-	TRBJ1-5	once	CAWSVGTLSNQPQHF	TGTGCCTGGAGTGTGGGCACGCTTAGCAATCAGCCCCAGCATTTT
TRBV5-1	TRBD2	TRBJ2-5	once	CASSEERGGRETQYF	TGCGCCAGCAGCGAAGAGCGGGGGGGCCGTGAGACCCAGTACTTC
TRBV19	TRBD1	TRBJ2-7	medium-sized	CASSNRGFIYEQYF	TGTGCCAGTAGTAACAGGGGTTTCATCTACGAGCAGTACTTC
TRBV5-1	-	TRBJ2-6	-	CASSLGNLGANVLTF	TGCGCCAGCAGCTTGGGGAACCTTGGGGCCAACGTCCTGACTTTC
TRBV5-1	TRBD1	TRBJ2-2	many	CASSLPRTGTGELFF	TGCGCCAGCAGTTTACCGAGGACAGGCACCGGGGAGCTGTTTTTT
TRBV30	-	TRBJ2-5	many	CAWSEGIQETQYF	TGTGCCTGGAGTGAAGGAATCCAAGAGACCCAGTACTTC
TRBV7-2	TRBD2	TRBJ2-6	-	CASSLGGSGAYVLTF	TGTGCCAGCAGCTTAGGGGGTAGCGGGGCCTACGTCCTGACTTTC
TRBV20-1	TRBD1	TRBJ1-4	many	CSATDRGREKLFF	TGCAGTGCTACGGACAGGGGAAGGGAAAAACTGTTTTTT
TRBV6-2/TRBV6-3	-	TRBJ2-7	few	CASSFLLTYEQYF	TGTGCCAGCAGTTTCTTGTTAACCTACGAGCAGTACTTC
TRBV19	-	TRBJ1-6	-	CASSFLDSSSYNSPLHF	TGTGCCAGTAGTTTCTTAGACAGTTCCTCCTATAATTCACCCCTCCACTTT
TRBV30	TRBD1	TRBJ1-4	many	CAWGPDRGEKLFF	TGTGCCTGGGGTCCAGACAGGGGCGAAAAACTGTTTTTT
TRBV9	TRBD1	TRBJ2-3	-	CASSSSGTGFPTQYF	TGTGCCAGCAGCTCCTCCGGGACAGGGTTTCCTACGCAGTATTTT
TRBV29-1	TRBD1	TRBJ2-4	many	CSVDISDRGNIQYF	TGCAGCGTTGATATAAGCGACAGGGGAAACATTCAGTACTTC
TRBV20-1	-	TRBJ1-3	many	CSARVAGNTIYF	TGCAGTGCGAGAGTGGCTGGAAACACCATATATTTT
TRBV15	-	TRBJ2-3	-	CATSRRERSDTQYF	TGTGCCACCAGCAGACGGGAACGGTCAGATACGCAGTATTTT
TRBV11-2	TRBD2	TRBJ2-5	-	CASSKLAGVGETQYF	TGTGCCAGCAGCAAGCTAGCGGGAGTTGGAGAGACCCAGTACTTC
TRBV19	-	TRBJ2-7	-	CASRDSNLYEQYF	TGTGCCAGTAGGGACAGTAATCTTTACGAGCAGTACTTC
TRBV30	TRBD1	TRBJ2-5	-	CAWSATGGWETQYF	TGTGCCTGGAGTGCGACAGGGGGCTGGGAGACCCAGTACTTC
TRBV10-2	TRBD1	TRBJ2-7	many	CASSGDRGIYEQYF	TGCGCCAGCAGTGGGGACAGGGGAATCTACGAGCAGTACTTC
TRBV7-2	-	TRBJ2-1	-	CASSLALAPGEQFF	TGTGCCAGCAGCTTAGCGCTAGCGCCCGGTGAGCAGTTCTTC
TRBV27	-	TRBJ1-1	-	CASGGPNTEAMF	TGTGCCAGTGGGGGGCCAAACACTGAAGCTATGTTT
TRBV27	-	TRBJ1-2	medium-sized	CASSPLGAGGNHYGYTF	TGTGCCAGCAGTCCACTTGGGGCCGGGGGGAATCATTATGGCTACACCTTC
TRBV25-1	TRBD2	TRBJ2-7	-	CASSESRTSGGGYEQYF	TGTGCCAGCAGTGAATCCCGTACTAGCGGGGGGGGATACGAGCAGTACTTC
TRBV28	-	TRBJ1-2	-	CASSLFSGAGYGYTF	TGTGCCAGCAGTTTATTCTCTGGGGCGGGCTATGGCTACACCTTC
TRBV6-2/TRBV6-3	-	TRBJ2-5	few	CASSYSDGETQYF	TGTGCCAGCAGTTACTCGGATGGCGAGACCCAGTACTTC
TRBV6-1	-	TRBJ1-1	medium-sized	CASSVELSPGEAFF	TGTGCCAGCAGTGTGGAATTATCCCCGGGGGAAGCTTTCTTT
TRBV2	TRBD2	TRBJ2-1	few	CASTGTSGTYNEQFF	TGTGCCAGCACGGGGACTAGCGGGACATACAATGAGCAGTTCTTC
TRBV25-1	TRBD1	TRBJ1-1	few	CASRETGAPNTEASF	TGTGCCAGCAGGGAAACAGGGGCCCCGAACACTGAAGCTTCCTTT
TRBV20-1	-	TRBJ1-1	-	CSARDSGATNTEAFF	TGCAGTGCTAGAGATTCAGGGGCCACGAACACTGAAGCTTTCTTT
TRBV5-6	-	TRBJ2-1	many	CASSLGPSIYNEQFF	TGTGCCAGCAGCTTGGGTCCAAGCATCTACAATGAGCAGTTCTTC
TRBV6-1	TRBD1	TRBJ1-2	few	CASSRDRHFYGYTF	TGTGCCAGCTCAAGGGACAGGCACTTCTATGGCTACACCTTC
TRBV20-1	TRBD1	TRBJ1-1	many	CSAPGPNRGGTEAFF	TGCAGTGCTCCGGGTCCGAACAGGGGCGGGACTGAAGCTTTCTTT
TRBV11-1	TRBD2	TRBJ2-1	-	CASSLGLAGVDEQFF	TGTGCCAGCAGCTTAGGACTAGCGGGAGTAGATGAGCAGTTCTTC
TRBV6-1	-	TRBJ2-7	-	CASSEWGLTPYEQYF	TGTGCCAGCAGTGAATGGGGTCTCACCCCCTACGAGCAGTACTTC
TRBV6-5	TRBD2	TRBJ2-3	medium-sized	CASSSYGLAERTDTQYF	TGTGCCAGCAGTTCCTATGGACTAGCGGAGCGCACAGATACGCAGTATTTT
TRBV7-2	-	TRBJ2-1	-	CASSLTCPTNEQFF	TGTGCCAGCAGTCTTACCTGTCCTACCAATGAGCAGTTCTTC
TRBV6-2/TRBV6-3	TRBD2	TRBJ2-7	-	CASSPGLAGEQYF	TGTGCCAGCAGTCCTGGACTAGCGGGCGAGCAGTACTTC
TRBV5-1	TRBD2	TRBJ2-1	-	CASSTELAGGRNEQFF	TGCGCCAGCAGCACGGAACTAGCGGGAGGCCGGAATGAGCAGTTCTTC
TRBV12-3/TRBV12-4	TRBD2	TRBJ2-1	-	CASSPSGGGDNEQFF	TGTGCCAGCAGTCCTAGCGGGGGGGGAGACAATGAGCAGTTCTTC
TRBV6-5	TRBD1	TRBJ2-7	few	CASSYWLSGGEEQYF	TGTGCCAGCAGTTACTGGCTATCAGGGGGCGAGGAGCAGTACTTC
TRBV7-9	-	TRBJ2-5	many	CASSLGVQGRGGETQYF	TGTGCCAGCAGCTTGGGAGTACAGGGAAGAGGAGGGGAGACCCAGTACTTC
TRBV9	-	TRBJ2-1	many	CASRGLGEQFF	TGTGCCAGCAGGGGCTTGGGGGAGCAGTTCTTC
TRBV7-8	TRBD1	TRBJ1-5	-	CASSSSDRGRNQPQHF	TGTGCCAGCAGCTCCTCGGACAGGGGAAGGAATCAGCCCCAGCATTTT
TRBV19	-	TRBJ2-7	few	CASTPDRTSGEQYF	TGTGCCAGTACCCCGGACCGGACCTCGGGGGAGCAGTACTTC
TRBV5-6	-	TRBJ2-1	-	CASSTDRIVQFF	TGTGCCAGCAGCACCGACAGGATTGTGCAGTTCTTC
TRBV16	TRBD1	TRBJ1-1	many	CASSRTQGTTEAFF	TGTGCCAGCAGCCGCACACAGGGGACCACTGAAGCTTTCTTT